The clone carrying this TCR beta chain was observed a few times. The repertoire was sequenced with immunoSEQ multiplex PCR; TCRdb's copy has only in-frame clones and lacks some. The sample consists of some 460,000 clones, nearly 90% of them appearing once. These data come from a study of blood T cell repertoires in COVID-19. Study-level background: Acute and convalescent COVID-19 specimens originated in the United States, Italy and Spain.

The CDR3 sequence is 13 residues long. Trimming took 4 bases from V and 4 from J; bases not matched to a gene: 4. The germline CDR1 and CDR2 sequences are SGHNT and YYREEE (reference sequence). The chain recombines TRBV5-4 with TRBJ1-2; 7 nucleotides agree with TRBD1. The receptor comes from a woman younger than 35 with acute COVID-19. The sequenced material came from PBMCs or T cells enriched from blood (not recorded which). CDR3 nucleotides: TGTGCCAGCAGCCCGGGACAGTCCTATGGCTACACCTTC. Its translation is CASSPGQSYGYTF.